What follows is one TCR beta chain and its context. Assay used: immunoSEQ multiplex PCR; TCRdb lists only in-frame clones, some missing. Of 150,000 to 200,000 clones in the sample, 88% were seen once. This sample was included in a study of control samples from healthy donors and cancer patients. The ends were cut back, 3 bases at V and 0 bases at J, with 8 bases in the middle. Per germline, CDR1 SEHNR and CDR2 FQNEAQ (reference sequence). The CDR3 contains 14 residues. This sequence was found in a young woman in good health. Sequencing was performed on blood. The V call is TRBV7-9, the J call TRBJ2-5, with a tentative D call TRBD1 (5 bases). The CDR3 nucleotides are TGTGCCAGCAGCTTTCTGACAGACCAAGAGACCCAGTACTTC. Residues: CASSFLTDQETQYF.